The 23 T cell receptor beta chains below all came from one sample that was sequenced in a study of Tregs in tolerant kidney transplant recipients. Assay used: immunoSEQ multiplex PCR; TCRdb lists only in-frame clones, some missing. Among fewer than 60,000 clones listed, approximately 90% were seen once. Mixed chimerism was transient after nonmyeloablative marrow transplants from related graft donors. The starting material was CD8+ T cells from blood (PBMCs), obtained 24 months after the transplant. All receptors derive from a human patient who received a combined kidney and bone marrow transplant. Some T cells may have come from the graft donor.

The chain is built from TRBV2 and TRBJ2-7; no clear D. The CDR3 spans 14 residues. The germline gives CDR1 SNHLY, CDR2 FYNNEI. Trimming shortened V by 4 bases and J by 0 bases, and 10 bases separated the two germline ends. The CDR3 here is CASSAGLSSYEQYF. CDR3 bases: TGTGCCAGCAGTGCGGGTCTCAGCTCCTACGAGCAGTACTTC.

This clone was picked up a small number of times. Here the CDR3 reads CASSNQTSTNEKLFF. In DNA form, the CDR3 reads TGTGCCAGCAGCAATCAAACTTCAACTAATGAAAAACTGTTTTTT. The chain is built from TRBV21-1 and TRBJ1-4. TRBV21-1 is tagged as a pseudogene. The CDR3 covers 15 residues.

This chain uses TRBV11-3 with TRBJ2-5, with D perhaps TRBD2 (6 bases). Looked up from germline, CDR1 is SGHNT and CDR2 is YENEEA. This CDR3 spans 13 amino acids. V shed 6 bases and J shed 6 bases, with 14 bases lying between them. In DNA, the CDR3 is TGTGCCAGCAGAGTTCGGGGGATGAAGACCCAGTACTTC. It yields the protein CASRVRGMKTQYF.

In its sample, this clone was seen a few times. Different DNA sequences within this sample yield the same CDR3. The rearrangement uses TRBV4-1 and TRBJ1-2, with a weak D call TRBD1 (5 bases). Germline CDR1 MGHRA, CDR2 YSYEKL. V lost 4 bases and J 2 bases, leaving 8 bases between the germline ends. The CDR3 totals 13 residues. The DNA for the CDR3 is TGCGCCAGCAGCCCGGGACTCAACTATGGCTACACCTTC. Protein product: CASSPGLNYGYTF.

This rearrangement joins TRBV9 to TRBJ2-6; D is unresolved. The ends were cut back, 2 bases at V and 2 bases at J, with 14 bases in the middle. There are 17 residues in the CDR3. Germline values: CDR1 SGDLS, CDR2 YYNGEE. The DNA for the CDR3 is TGTGCCAGCAGCGTCCCAAGTTCAGAGGCTGGGGCCAACGTCCTGACTTTC. It yields the protein CASSVPSSEAGANVLTF.

The chain links TRBV2 to TRBJ2-7; 10 bases agree with TRBD1. V lost 5 bases, J lost 5 bases, and 12 bases stayed unmatched. Germline V lookup: CDR1 SNHLY, CDR2 FYNNEI. The CDR3 length is 16 residues. In nucleotides, the CDR3 is TGTGCCAGCAGTTCAGAGACAGGGGGCGTATTCCACGAGCAGTACTTC. It translates to CASSSETGGVFHEQYF.

The chain uses TRBV15 and TRBJ1-2, with D possibly TRBD1 on 5 matching bases. The CDR3 is made up of 16 amino acids. Per the germline V gene, CDR1 is LNHNV and CDR2 is YYDKDF (reference sequence). V was shortened by 4 bases and J by 0 bases, with 15 bases between the two germline ends. The CDR3 reads CATSTWGDLANYGYTF. The CDR3 DNA reads TGTGCCACCAGCACGTGGGGGGACCTCGCTAACTATGGCTACACCTTC.

This clone was found once. The chain employs TRBV18 and TRBJ2-7, with D tentatively TRBD1 (5 bases). Germline lookup yields CDR1 KGHSH and CDR2 LQKENI. There are 15 residues in the CDR3. With 4 bases removed from V and 1 base from J, the gap between germline ends came to 14 bases. The DNA for the CDR3 is TGTGCCAGCTCACGCCGAACATCAGGGTCCTACGAGCAGTACTTC. Its protein is CASSRRTSGSYEQYF.

The chain employs TRBV14 and TRBJ2-7, with 9 bases matching TRBD1. The germline V gene has CDR1 SGHDN and CDR2 FVKESK. This CDR3 is built from 15 residues. V gave up 4 bases and J gave up 4 bases; unmatched junction bases: 8. The CDR3 loop is CASSRGRTGVYEQYF. CDR3 DNA: TGTGCCAGCAGCCGCGGCCGGACAGGGGTATACGAGCAGTACTTC.

The chain couples TRBV6-5 to TRBJ2-5; perhaps TRBD1 as D (5 bases). Trimming removed 0 bases from V and 5 bases from J, with 13 bases in between. In germline, CDR1 is MNHEY, CDR2 SVGAGI. CDR3 size: 15 residues. The CDR3 DNA reads as TGTGCCAGCAGTTACTCGGCCGGCTCAGGGGAGACCCAGTACTTC. Translating it yields CASSYSAGSGETQYF.

CDR3 in amino acids: CASSTGTGVATNEKLFF. For the CDR3, the DNA is TGTGCCAGCAGCACCGGGACAGGAGTGGCAACTAATGAAAAACTGTTTTTT. V gene TRBV9 combines with J gene TRBJ1-4; 8 bases align to TRBD1. CDR3 length: 17 residues. Germline loops: CDR1 SGDLS, CDR2 YYNGEE. V lost 4 bases and J lost 0; bases outside the gene matches: 8.

The chain couples TRBV9 to TRBJ2-1, with 7 bases fitting TRBD2. The CDR3 is 16 amino acids. V gave up 3 bases and J gave up 5 bases; unmatched junction bases: 11. Germline V gene sequence: CDR1 SGDLS, CDR2 YYNGEE. The CDR3 region has the DNA TGTGCCAGCAGCGCGAATCCCAAGCGGGATCACAATGAGCAGTTCTTC. The encoded protein is CASSANPKRDHNEQFF.

This clone occurred a few times. V is TRBV10-3 and J is TRBJ1-4; D gene unclear. V lost 0 bases and J lost 4, with 12 bases in between. CDR1 ENHRY and CDR2 SYGVKD come from the germline V gene. This CDR3 is built from 16 residues. The CDR3 protein is CAISESQDLRNEKLFF. For the CDR3, the DNA is TGTGCCATCAGTGAGTCCCAGGACTTACGTAATGAAAAACTGTTTTTT.

The chain links TRBV5-1 to TRBJ2-5; the D is unclear. The J call may be faulty, since TRBJ2-7 better matches the DNA end. The CDR3 length is 13 residues. Germline CDR1 SGHRS, CDR2 YFSETQ. In nucleotides, the CDR3 is TGCGCCAGCAGCTTGGCGGGTTACGACGAGCAGTACTTC. Translating gives CASSLAGYDEQYF.

V is TRBV11-2 and J is TRBJ2-1; 10 nucleotides match TRBD2. J gave up 7 bases and V 0 bases, and 15 bases lay outside the gene matches. The CDR3 totals 19 residues. CDR1 and CDR2 from the germline V gene are SGHAT and FQNNGV. The CDR3 reads CASSLDYFRLAGVGNEQFF. CDR3 DNA: TGTGCCAGCAGCTTAGATTATTTCCGGCTAGCGGGAGTGGGAAATGAGCAGTTCTTC.

The J gene is TRBJ1-4, the V gene TRBV18; D is unresolved. The CDR3 loop spans 14 amino acids. Per germline, CDR1 KGHSH and CDR2 LQKENI. V was cut by 6 bases and J by 7 bases, with 15 bases left in between. In nucleotides, the CDR3 is TGTGCCAGCTCCGACGGGTTTTTTGGTGAAAAACTGTTTTTT. Protein product: CASSDGFFGEKLFF.

V gene TRBV6-6 combines with J gene TRBJ1-2; 9 nucleotides line up with TRBD1. The germline V gene encodes CDR1 MNHNY and CDR2 SVGAGI (reference sequence). This CDR3 has 15 amino acids. Unmatched junction bases numbered 10, after V lost 6 bases and J lost 5 bases. CDR3 loop: CASRQTGTGPYGYTF. The CDR3 DNA follows: TGTGCCAGCAGACAAACCGGGACAGGGCCATATGGCTACACCTTC.

This clone showed up just once. V gene TRBV5-6 combines with J gene TRBJ2-3; 7 positions agree with TRBD1. After removal of 0 bases from V and 1 base from J, the junction contained 2 bases not matched to a gene. Germline CDR1 and CDR2: SGHDT and YYEEEE. This CDR3 is 15 amino acids long. The CDR3 bases are TGTGCCAGCAGCTTGGTAGGGGGCGGCACAGATACGCAGTATTTT. It codes for CASSLVGGGTDTQYF.

The chain uses TRBV11-2 and TRBJ2-7; the match to TRBD1 covers 12 bases. After removal of 6 bases from V and 5 bases from J, the junction contained 2 bases not matched to a gene. Germline CDR1 reads SGHAT; CDR2 reads FQNNGV. The CDR3 runs 13 residues. CDR3: CASSGTGGHEQYF. The CDR3 region has the DNA TGTGCCAGCAGTGGGACAGGGGGCCACGAGCAGTACTTC.

The DNA for the CDR3 is TGTGCCAGCAGGAGCGGATCACCCCTGGAAGAGCAGTACTTC. Translation: CASRSGSPLEEQYF. The chain has TRBV2 and TRBJ2-7, with D perhaps matching TRBD2 (5 bases). Trimming left V 6 bases short and J 7 bases short, with 19 bases between. The CDR3 has 14 amino acids. Germline CDR1 reads SNHLY; CDR2 reads FYNNEI. Full variable domain (rest looked up from reference TRBV2 and TRBJ2-7): EPEVTQTPSHQVTQMGQEVILRCVPISNHLYFYWYRQILGQKVEFLVSFYNNEISEKSEIFDDQFSVERPDGSNFTLKIRSTKLEDSAMYFCASRSGSPLEEQYFGPGTRLTVT.

V usage is TRBV7-9 and J usage is TRBJ2-3, with D perhaps TRBD2 (5 bases). Trimming cost V 5 bases and J 6 bases, with 18 bases left between them. The germline V gene encodes CDR1 SEHNR and CDR2 FQNEAQ (reference sequence). CDR3 length equals 15 residues. The CDR3 loop is CASSNILGPADTQYF. The CDR3 DNA follows: TGTGCCAGCAGCAACATACTAGGACCCGCGGATACGCAGTATTTT. Full variable domain (rest looked up from reference TRBV7-9 and TRBJ2-3): DTGVSQNPRHKITKRGQNVTFRCDPISEHNRLYWYRQTLGQGPEFLTYFQNEAQLEKSRLLSDRFSAERPKGSFSTLEIQRTEQGDSAMYLCASSNILGPADTQYFGPGTRLTVL.

By share, this clone counts as medium-sized. V usage is TRBV9 and J usage is TRBJ2-5; 11 bases are shared with TRBD2. Germline CDR1 reads SGDLS; CDR2 reads YYNGEE. The junction had 3 bases not matched to a gene; V was cut back by 4 bases and J by 4 bases. The CDR3 is 14 amino acids. CDR3 protein: CASSTLAGGETQYF. CDR3 coding DNA: TGTGCCAGCAGCACCCTAGCGGGGGGAGAGACCCAGTACTTC.

The chain joins TRBV4-2 to TRBJ1-3; D unresolved. This CDR3 contains 15 residues. Germline V lookup: CDR1 LGHNA, CDR2 YNFKEQ. The V and J ends lost 1 base and 3 bases respectively, with 10 bases between them. The DNA of the CDR3 is TGTGCCAGCAGCCAAGTGTTCAGATTTGGAAACACCATATATTTT. Translation gives CASSQVFRFGNTIYF.